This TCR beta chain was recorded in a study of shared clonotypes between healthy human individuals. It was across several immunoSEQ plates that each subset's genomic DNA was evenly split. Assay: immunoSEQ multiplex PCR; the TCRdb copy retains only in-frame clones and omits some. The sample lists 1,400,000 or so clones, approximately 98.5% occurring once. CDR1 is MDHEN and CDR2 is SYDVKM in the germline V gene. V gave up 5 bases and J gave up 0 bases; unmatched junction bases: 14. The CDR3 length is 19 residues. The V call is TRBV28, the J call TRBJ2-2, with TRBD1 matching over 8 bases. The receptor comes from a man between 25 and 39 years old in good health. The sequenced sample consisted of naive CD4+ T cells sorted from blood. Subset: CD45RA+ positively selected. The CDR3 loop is CASSPSALQGATNTGELFF. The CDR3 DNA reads TGTGCCAGCAGTCCATCGGCACTCCAGGGGGCTACGAACACCGGGGAGCTGTTTTTT. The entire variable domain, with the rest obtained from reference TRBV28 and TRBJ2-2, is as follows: DVKVTQSSRYLVKRTGEKVFLECVQDMDHENMFWYRQDPGLGLRLIYFSYDVKMKEKGDIPEGYSVSREKKERFSLILESASTNQTSMYLCASSPSALQGATNTGELFFGEGSRLTVL.